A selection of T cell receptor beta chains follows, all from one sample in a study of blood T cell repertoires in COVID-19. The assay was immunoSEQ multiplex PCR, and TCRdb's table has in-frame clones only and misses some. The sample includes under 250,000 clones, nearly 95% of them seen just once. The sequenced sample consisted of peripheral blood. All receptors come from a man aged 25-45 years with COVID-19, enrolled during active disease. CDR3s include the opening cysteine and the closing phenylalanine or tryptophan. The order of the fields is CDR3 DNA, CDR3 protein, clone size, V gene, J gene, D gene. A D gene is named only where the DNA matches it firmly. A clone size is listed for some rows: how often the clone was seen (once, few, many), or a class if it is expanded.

TGCGCCAGCAGCCAAGCTGGGACTAGCGGGGGACCGACCGGGGAGCTGTTTTTT	CASSQAGTSGGPTGELFF	NA	TRBV4-1	TRBJ2-2	TRBD2
TGCGCCAGCAGCGCTGGGACTAGCGGAATCTACAATGAGCAGTTCTTC	CASSAGTSGIYNEQFF	NA	TRBV5-1	TRBJ2-1	TRBD2
TGTGCCAGCAGTGAAGGTGGGGAGGCTGAAGCTTTCTTT	CASSEGGEAEAFF	NA	TRBV6-1	TRBJ1-1	NA
TGTGCCAGCTCACCCCAGCGTACGGAGACTAATGAAAAACTGTTTTTT	CASSPQRTETNEKLFF	NA	TRBV18	TRBJ1-4	NA
TGTGCCAGTAGTAAGCAGTCCGTCCAGCGGGGGGCCAAAAACATTCAGTACTTC	CASSKQSVQRGAKNIQYF	NA	TRBV19	TRBJ2-4	TRBD2
TGCGCCAGCAGCGAGACTAGCGGGGGGAGTGGCGGGGAGCTGTTTTTT	CASSETSGGSGGELFF	NA	TRBV5-1	TRBJ2-2	TRBD2
TGTGCCAGCAGCCCTCGGACAGACTACAATGAGCAGTTCTTC	CASSPRTDYNEQFF	NA	TRBV7-2	TRBJ2-1	NA
TGTGCCAGCAGCTTGGGACTAGGGGCGACCCAGTACTTC	CASSLGLGATQYF	NA	TRBV11-3	TRBJ2-5	TRBD2
TGTGCCAGCAGCTCGGTGGGACAAAATGGCTACACCTTC	CASSSVGQNGYTF	NA	TRBV5-4	TRBJ1-2	NA
TGTGCCAGCAGCGTTGCGACAGGGCTGGACTATGGCTACACCTTC	CASSVATGLDYGYTF	NA	TRBV5-6	TRBJ1-2	TRBD1
TGCGCCAGCAGCCAAGAACAGGCAAGTTTCGGTGGCTACACCTTC	CASSQEQASFGGYTF	few	TRBV4-1	TRBJ1-2	NA
TGTGCCAGCAGCTCCACCCGGGACAGGTTTGTTGATCAGCCCCAGCATTTT	CASSSTRDRFVDQPQHF	NA	TRBV5-5	TRBJ1-5	TRBD1
TGCGCCAGCAGCCACGAGCGGACGGCTTCGCGCTACACCTTC	CASSHERTASRYTF	once	TRBV4-1	TRBJ1-2	NA
TGCGCCAGCAGCCCTCTGCCAGATCAGCCCCAGCATTTT	CASSPLPDQPQHF	NA	TRBV5-1	TRBJ1-5	NA
TGTGCCACCAGCCCCGGGGGGGCCCCTAATGAAAAACTGTTTTTT	CATSPGGAPNEKLFF	NA	TRBV15	TRBJ1-4	NA
TGCGCCAGCAGTCAATCGCGGAACTATGGCTACACCTTC	CASSQSRNYGYTF	NA	TRBV23-1	TRBJ1-2	NA
TGTGCCAGCAGAAGACAGGGGGGACCCTACGAGCAGTACTTC	CASRRQGGPYEQYF	NA	TRBV6-5	TRBJ2-7	TRBD1
TGTGCCTCCTGCTTCTATCTGAACACTGAAGCTTTCTTT	CASCFYLNTEAFF	NA	TRBV10-3	TRBJ1-1	NA
TGCAGCGTTCTAGCCTTCGGGGGGTTAGCCAAAAACATTCAGTACTTC	CSVLAFGGLAKNIQYF	NA	TRBV29-1	TRBJ2-4	TRBD2
TGTGCCAGTAGTATAGATGCGGTTCGGGGGGCAGATACGCAGTATTTT	CASSIDAVRGADTQYF	NA	TRBV19	TRBJ2-3	TRBD2
TGTGCCAGCAGCTCCCGGACTACCGGGGAGCTGTTTTTT	CASSSRTTGELFF	NA	TRBV7-9	TRBJ2-2	NA
TGTGCCAGCAGGGAAAGACGGGACTATAGCAATCAGCCCCAGCATTTT	CASRERRDYSNQPQHF	NA	TRBV2	TRBJ1-5	NA
TGTGCCATGAGGCTTGCGGGGGGAGCAGATACGCAGTATTTT	CAMRLAGGADTQYF	NA	TRBV10-3	TRBJ2-3	TRBD2
TGTGCCAGCAGCTTAAACGCGGGGGACAATGAGCAGTTCTTC	CASSLNAGDNEQFF	NA	TRBV7-3	TRBJ2-1	TRBD2
TGTGCCAGTAGTCCGTTACTGAGCTCCTACGAGCAGTACTTC	CASSPLLSSYEQYF	NA	TRBV19	TRBJ2-7	NA
TGTGCCAGCAGCTTTCCCACCCTTGGAGTGGATACGCAGTATTTT	CASSFPTLGVDTQYF	once	TRBV7-2	TRBJ2-3	NA
TGTGCCAGCAGCGGACAGGGGAGGACTGAAGCTTTCTTT	CASSGQGRTEAFF	few	TRBV7-9	TRBJ1-1	TRBD1
TGTGCCAGCAGCCGGACAGGGAACACCGGGGAGCTGTTTTTT	CASSRTGNTGELFF	NA	TRBV13	TRBJ2-2	TRBD1
TGCGCCAGCAGCTTGGGACAGGGTCAGCCCCAGCATTTT	CASSLGQGQPQHF	NA	TRBV5-1	TRBJ1-5	TRBD1
TGTGCCAGCAGCTTACAGGGCCAAGAGACCCAGTACTTC	CASSLQGQETQYF	NA	TRBV11-2	TRBJ2-5	NA
TGCGCCAGCAGCCTTACAGGGGACTCTGGAAACACCATATATTTT	CASSLTGDSGNTIYF	NA	TRBV5-1	TRBJ1-3	TRBD1
TGTGCCAGCAAGCGGACAGGGGGCAACTATGGCTACACCTTC	CASKRTGGNYGYTF	NA	TRBV7-2	TRBJ1-2	TRBD1
TGTGCCAGCAGACTACGAAAGGGGCGAAGCACTGAAGCTTTCTTT	CASRLRKGRSTEAFF	once	TRBV7-9	TRBJ1-1	NA
TGTGCCAGCAGCAAAAGCCCTGGCAGGGCGTCTGGAAACACCATATATTTT	CASSKSPGRASGNTIYF	NA	TRBV21-1	TRBJ1-3	NA
TGCGCCAGCAGCCAAACATCTACAGGGCACGGAAACACCATATATTTT	CASSQTSTGHGNTIYF	NA	TRBV5-1	TRBJ1-3	NA
TGTGCCAGCAGCTTAGCGCAGGGGGCTGAAGCTTTCTTT	CASSLAQGAEAFF	NA	TRBV7-9	TRBJ1-1	TRBD1
TGCGCCAGCAGCCTGACAGGGGAAACTGAAGCTTTCTTT	CASSLTGETEAFF	NA	TRBV10-1	TRBJ1-1	TRBD1
TGTGCCAGCAGTTCAACAGCATACAATGAGCAGTTCTTC	CASSSTAYNEQFF	NA	TRBV27	TRBJ2-1	NA
TGCAGTGCTAGTAGCGGGGGGGAGACCCAGTACTTC	CSASSGGETQYF	NA	TRBV20-1	TRBJ2-5	TRBD2
TGTGCCTGGAGTGTAAGGTCAGGGAGGGAGCAGTACTTC	CAWSVRSGREQYF	NA	TRBV30	TRBJ2-7	NA
TGTGCCAGCAGTCACCGGACAGGGGGCGGGAAGGGCTACACCTTC	CASSHRTGGGKGYTF	NA	TRBV6-5	TRBJ1-2	TRBD1
TGCGCCAGCAGCCCCACTAGCGGGGGGACCCACGAGCAGTACTTC	CASSPTSGGTHEQYF	NA	TRBV5-1	TRBJ2-7	TRBD2
TGTGCCTGGTCCTACAGAGCCGAGCAGCCCCAGCATTTT	CAWSYRAEQPQHF	NA	TRBV30	TRBJ1-5	NA
TGTGCCAGCAGCACACAACCCTTCAGCGGGGGGCTGAAAGATACGCAGTATTTT	CASSTQPFSGGLKDTQYF	NA	TRBV7-3	TRBJ2-3	TRBD2
TGTGCCAGCTCAGTCGGGACTCGAGATACGCAGTATTTT	CASSVGTRDTQYF	NA	TRBV18	TRBJ2-3	NA
TGTGCCAGCAGTGAATTTCCGGAGACCCAGTACTTC	CASSEFPETQYF	NA	TRBV6-1	TRBJ2-5	NA
TGCGCCAGCAGCTTGGCTAGCGGGGCCCCTTCCTACGAGCAGTACTTC	CASSLASGAPSYEQYF	NA	TRBV5-1	TRBJ2-7	TRBD2
TGTGCCAGCAGCCAAGGGACAGCGGTTAATGAAAAACTGTTTTTT	CASSQGTAVNEKLFF	NA	TRBV3-1/TRBV3-2	TRBJ1-4	NA
TGTGCCAGCAGTTACACACCAACCAACACTGAAGCTTTCTTT	CASSYTPTNTEAFF	NA	TRBV6-5	TRBJ1-1	NA
TGCGCCAGCAGCTTGGGACAGGGCTTGTCACCCCTCCACTTT	CASSLGQGLSPLHF	NA	TRBV5-1	TRBJ1-6	TRBD1
TGTGCCAGCAGCACAGGGGTGGCTGGCTACACCTTC	CASSTGVAGYTF	NA	TRBV12-3/TRBV12-4	TRBJ1-2	TRBD1
TGTGCCAGCAGTGAGAGTCAGCCCCAGCATTTT	CASSESQPQHF	once	TRBV2	TRBJ1-5	NA
TGTGCCAGCAGTCACCTATACGGGGAGGCGACTGAAAAACTGTTTTTT	CASSHLYGEATEKLFF	NA	TRBV27	TRBJ1-4	NA